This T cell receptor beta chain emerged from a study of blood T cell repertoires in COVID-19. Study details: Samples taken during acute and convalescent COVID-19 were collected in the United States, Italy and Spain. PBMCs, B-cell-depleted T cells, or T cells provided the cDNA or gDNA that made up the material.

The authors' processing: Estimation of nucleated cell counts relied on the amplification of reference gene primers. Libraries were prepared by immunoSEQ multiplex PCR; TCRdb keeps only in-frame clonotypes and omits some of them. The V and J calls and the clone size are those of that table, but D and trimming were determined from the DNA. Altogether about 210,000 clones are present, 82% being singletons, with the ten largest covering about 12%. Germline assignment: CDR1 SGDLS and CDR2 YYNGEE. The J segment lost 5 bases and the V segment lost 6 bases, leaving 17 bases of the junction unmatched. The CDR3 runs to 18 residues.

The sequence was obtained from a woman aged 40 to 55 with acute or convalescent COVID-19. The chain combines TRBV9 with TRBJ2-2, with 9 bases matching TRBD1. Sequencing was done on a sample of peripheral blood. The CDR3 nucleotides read TGTGCCAGCAACCTAAGACCGAAACAGGGGGCCGGGACCGGGGAGCTGTTTTTT. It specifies CASNLRPKQGAGTGELFF.